Below, one T cell receptor beta chain is given with its context. The target antigen is unknown. The record originates from a study of T cells in Graves' hyperthyroidism and ophthalmopathy. Study outcomes and limitations: Expanded thyroid clonotypes (above 0.001) were mostly also found in blood.

The ends were cut back, 4 bases at V and 3 bases at J, with 10 bases in the middle. The germline V gene encodes CDR1 SQVTM and CDR2 ANQGSEA. This CDR3 contains 12 residues. Amplification of TCR beta CDR3 regions was performed using RNA transcripts as template. Carried out on the TCR CDR3, a first-round RT-PCR used the HTBI primer set. TCRdb called the multiplex PCR reads again in MiXCR, with one record for every CDR3 protein. The profile covers some 200,000 distinct CDR3 sequences, with 17% appearing a single time and under 65% taken by the ten largest. The receptor was derived from a man between 50 and 59 years old with Graves' hyperthyroidism. The chain combines TRBV29-1 with TRBJ2-7, with D tentatively TRBD2 (6 bases). Sequenced material: blood. The CDR3 DNA reads as TGCAGCGTTGGGGGGGATGGCTACGAGCAGTACTTC. This codes for CSVGGDGYEQYF.